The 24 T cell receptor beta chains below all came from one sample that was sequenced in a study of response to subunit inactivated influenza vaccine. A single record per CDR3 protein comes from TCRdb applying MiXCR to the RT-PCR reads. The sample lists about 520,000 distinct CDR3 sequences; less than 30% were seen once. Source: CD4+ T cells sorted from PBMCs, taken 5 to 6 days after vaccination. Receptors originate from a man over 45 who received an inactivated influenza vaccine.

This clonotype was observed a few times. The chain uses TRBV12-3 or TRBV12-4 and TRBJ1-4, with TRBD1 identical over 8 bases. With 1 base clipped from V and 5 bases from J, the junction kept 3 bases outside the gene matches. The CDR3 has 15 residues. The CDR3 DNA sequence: TGTGCCAGCAGTTTAGGGACAGGGCGGAATGAAAAACTGTTTTTT. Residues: CASSLGTGRNEKLFF.

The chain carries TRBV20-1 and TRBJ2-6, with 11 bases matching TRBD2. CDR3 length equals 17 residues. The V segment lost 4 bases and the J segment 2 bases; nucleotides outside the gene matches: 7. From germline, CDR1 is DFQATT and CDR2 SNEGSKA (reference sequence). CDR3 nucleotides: TGCAGTGCTACCGTCGGTAGCGGGAGGGCTGGGGCCAACGTCCTGACTTTC. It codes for CSATVGSGRAGANVLTF.

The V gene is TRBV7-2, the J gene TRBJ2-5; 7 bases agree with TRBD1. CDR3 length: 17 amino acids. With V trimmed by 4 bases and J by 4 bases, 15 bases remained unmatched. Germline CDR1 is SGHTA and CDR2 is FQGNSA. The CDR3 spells CASSSLDQTGWGETQYF. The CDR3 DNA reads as TGTGCCAGCAGCTCGCTAGATCAGACAGGGTGGGGAGAGACCCAGTACTTC.

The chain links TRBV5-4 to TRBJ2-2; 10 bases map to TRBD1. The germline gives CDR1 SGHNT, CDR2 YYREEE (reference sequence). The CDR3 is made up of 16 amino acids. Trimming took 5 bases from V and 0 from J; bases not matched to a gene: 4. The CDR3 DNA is TGTGCCAGCAGTCCCGGGACAGGGGCGAACACCGGGGAGCTGTTTTTT. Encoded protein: CASSPGTGANTGELFF.

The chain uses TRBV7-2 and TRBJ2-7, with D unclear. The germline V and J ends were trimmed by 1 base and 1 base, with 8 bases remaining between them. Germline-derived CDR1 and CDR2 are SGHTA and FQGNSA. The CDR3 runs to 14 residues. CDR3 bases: TGTGCCAGCAGCTTAGAGAGGATTTCCTACGAGCAGTACTTC. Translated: CASSLERISYEQYF.

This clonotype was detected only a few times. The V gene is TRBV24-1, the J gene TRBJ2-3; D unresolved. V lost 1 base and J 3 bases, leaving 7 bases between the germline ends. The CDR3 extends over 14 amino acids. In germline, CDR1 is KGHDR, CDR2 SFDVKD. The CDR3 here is CATSDFAETDTQYF. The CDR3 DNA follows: TGTGCCACCAGTGATTTCGCAGAGACAGATACGCAGTATTTT.

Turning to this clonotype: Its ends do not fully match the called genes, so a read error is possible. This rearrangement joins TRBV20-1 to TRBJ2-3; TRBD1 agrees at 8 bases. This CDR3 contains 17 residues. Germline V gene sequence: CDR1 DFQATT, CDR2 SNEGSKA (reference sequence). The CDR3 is CCARNPGRGQGTDTQYF. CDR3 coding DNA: TGCTGTGCTAGAAACCCCGGGCGGGGACAGGGCACAGATACGCAGTATTTT.

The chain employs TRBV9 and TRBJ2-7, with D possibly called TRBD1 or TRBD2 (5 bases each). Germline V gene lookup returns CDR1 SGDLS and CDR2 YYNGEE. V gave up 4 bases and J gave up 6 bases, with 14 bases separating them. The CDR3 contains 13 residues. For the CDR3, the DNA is TGTGCCAGCAGCCCTGCGATTGGGGGCGAGCAGTACTTC. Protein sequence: CASSPAIGGEQYF.

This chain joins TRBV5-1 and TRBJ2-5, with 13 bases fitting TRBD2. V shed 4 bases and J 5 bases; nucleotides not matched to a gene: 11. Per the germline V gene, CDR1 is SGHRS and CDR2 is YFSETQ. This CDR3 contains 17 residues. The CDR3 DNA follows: TGCGCCAGCAGCCCCCTTACTAGCGGGGGGGCCCCTGAGACCCAGTACTTC. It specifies CASSPLTSGGAPETQYF.

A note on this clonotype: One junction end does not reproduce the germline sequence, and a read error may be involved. CDR3 sequence reads: CATSLGSRAGGTEAFF. The CDR3 bases are TGCGCCACCAGCTTGGGTTCCAGGGCTGGTGGTACTGAAGCTTTCTTT. The V call is TRBV5-1, the J call TRBJ1-1, with D possibly matching TRBD1 (5 bases). Per the germline V gene, CDR1 is SGHRS and CDR2 is YFSETQ. The CDR3 consists of 16 residues.

The CDR3 protein is CASSFSGTNTGELFF. CDR3 nucleotides: TGTGCCAGCAGTTTTTCCGGTACGAACACCGGGGAGCTGTTTTTT. The chain joins TRBV12-3 or TRBV12-4 to TRBJ2-2, with no clear D. The CDR3 totals 15 residues. The V gene lost 3 bases and the J gene lost 0 bases, with 8 bases spanning the gap.

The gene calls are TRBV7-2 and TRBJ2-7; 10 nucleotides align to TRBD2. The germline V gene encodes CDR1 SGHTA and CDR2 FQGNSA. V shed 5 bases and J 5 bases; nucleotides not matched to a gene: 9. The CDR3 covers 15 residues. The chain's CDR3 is CASSRRTSGTHEQYF. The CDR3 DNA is TGTGCCAGCAGCCGAAGGACTAGCGGAACGCACGAGCAGTACTTC. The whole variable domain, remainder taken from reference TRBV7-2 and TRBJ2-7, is GAGVSQSPSNKVTEKGKDVELRCDPISGHTALYWYRQSLGQGLEFLIYFQGNSAPDKSGLPSDRFSAERTGGSVSTLTIQRTQQEDSAVYLCASSRRTSGTHEQYFGPGTRLTVT.

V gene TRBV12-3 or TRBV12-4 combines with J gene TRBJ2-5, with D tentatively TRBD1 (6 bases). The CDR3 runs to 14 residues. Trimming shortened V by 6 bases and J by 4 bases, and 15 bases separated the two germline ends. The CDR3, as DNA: TGTGCCAGCAGCCGAGCCTCAGGGGCAGAGACCCAGTACTTC. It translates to CASSRASGAETQYF.

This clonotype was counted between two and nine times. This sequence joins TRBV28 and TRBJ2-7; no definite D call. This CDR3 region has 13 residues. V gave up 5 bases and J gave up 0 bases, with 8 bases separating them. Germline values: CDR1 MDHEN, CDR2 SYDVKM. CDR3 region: CASSGVSSYEQYF. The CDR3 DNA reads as TGTGCCAGCAGTGGGGTTTCCTCCTACGAGCAGTACTTC. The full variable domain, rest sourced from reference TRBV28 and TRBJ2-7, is DVKVTQSSRYLVKRTGEKVFLECVQDMDHENMFWYRQDPGLGLRLIYFSYDVKMKEKGDIPEGYSVSREKKERFSLILESASTNQTSMYLCASSGVSSYEQYFGPGTRLTVT.

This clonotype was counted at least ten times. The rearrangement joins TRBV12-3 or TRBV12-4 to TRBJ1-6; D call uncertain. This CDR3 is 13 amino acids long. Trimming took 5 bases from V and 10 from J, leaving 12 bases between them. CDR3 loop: CASSLRIRSPLHF. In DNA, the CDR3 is TGTGCCAGCAGTCTCAGGATTAGGTCACCCCTCCACTTT.

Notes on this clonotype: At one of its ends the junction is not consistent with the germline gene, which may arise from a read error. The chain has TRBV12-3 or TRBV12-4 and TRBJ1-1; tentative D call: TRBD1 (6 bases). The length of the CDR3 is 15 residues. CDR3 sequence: CAGRRLGQKNTEAFF. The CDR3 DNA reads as TGTGCCGGCAGGAGGCTGGGACAAAAAAACACTGAAGCTTTCTTT.

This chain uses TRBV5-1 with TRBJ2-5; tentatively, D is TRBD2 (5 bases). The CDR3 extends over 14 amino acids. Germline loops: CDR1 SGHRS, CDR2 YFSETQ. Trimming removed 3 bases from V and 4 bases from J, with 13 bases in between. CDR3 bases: TGCGCCAGCAGCTCTCGAAGCGCGGGAGAGACCCAGTACTTC. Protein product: CASSSRSAGETQYF.

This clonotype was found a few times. The CDR3 sequence: CASSLVATGHQPQHF. CDR3 bases: TGTGCCAGCAGCTTAGTCGCGACAGGGCATCAGCCCCAGCATTTT. The chain is built from TRBV7-2 and TRBJ1-5; TRBD1 matches 7 bases. Germline values: CDR1 SGHTA, CDR2 FQGNSA. This CDR3 has 15 residues. Trimming removed 1 base from V and 5 bases from J; junction bases left unmatched: 5.

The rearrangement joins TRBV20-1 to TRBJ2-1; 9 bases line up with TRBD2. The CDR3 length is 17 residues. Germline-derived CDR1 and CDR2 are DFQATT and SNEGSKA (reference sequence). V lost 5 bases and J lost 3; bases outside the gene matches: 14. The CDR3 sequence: CSAPDPNLAGIYNEQFF. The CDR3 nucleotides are TGCAGTGCTCCCGACCCGAACCTAGCGGGGATCTACAATGAGCAGTTCTTC.

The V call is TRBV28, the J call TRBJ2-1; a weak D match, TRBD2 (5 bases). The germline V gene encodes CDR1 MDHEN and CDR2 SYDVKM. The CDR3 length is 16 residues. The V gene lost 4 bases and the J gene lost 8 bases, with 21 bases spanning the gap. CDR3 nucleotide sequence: TGTGCCAGCAGTTCCACTCGGGGTTACCCGGCCGATGAGCAGTTCTTC. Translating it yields CASSSTRGYPADEQFF.

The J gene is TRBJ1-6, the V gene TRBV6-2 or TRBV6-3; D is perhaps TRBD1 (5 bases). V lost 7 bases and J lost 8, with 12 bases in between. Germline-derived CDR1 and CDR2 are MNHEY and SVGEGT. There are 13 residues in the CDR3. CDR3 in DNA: TGTGCCAGCAACGACAGAAGGGATTCACCCCTCCACTTT. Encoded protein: CASNDRRDSPLHF.

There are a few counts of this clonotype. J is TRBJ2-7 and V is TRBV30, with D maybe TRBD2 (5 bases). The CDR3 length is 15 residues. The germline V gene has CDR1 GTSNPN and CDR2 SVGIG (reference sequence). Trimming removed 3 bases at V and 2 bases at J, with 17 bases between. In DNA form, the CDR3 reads TGTGCCTGGAGAGATTGGACTGACGGAACCTACGAGCAGTACTTC. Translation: CAWRDWTDGTYEQYF.

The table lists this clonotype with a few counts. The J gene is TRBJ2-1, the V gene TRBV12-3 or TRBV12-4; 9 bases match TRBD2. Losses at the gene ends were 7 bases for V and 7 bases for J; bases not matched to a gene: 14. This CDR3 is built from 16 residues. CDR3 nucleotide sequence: TGTGCCAGCACCCACATTGGGACCGCGGGGGGGAATGAGCAGTTCTTC. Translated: CASTHIGTAGGNEQFF.

CDR3 in amino acids: CASSGEPNEQFF. The CDR3 DNA reads as TGTGCCAGCAGTGGGGAACCCAATGAGCAGTTCTTC. The V call is TRBV2, the J call TRBJ2-1, with no clear D. CDR3 length: 12 residues. CDR1 and CDR2 from the germline V gene are SNHLY and FYNNEI. V was trimmed by 4 bases and J by 6 bases, leaving 7 bases between them.